This T cell receptor (beta chain) stems from a study of blood T cell repertoires in COVID-19. Study summary: Collection of acute and convalescent COVID-19 samples took place in the United States, Italy and Spain. PBMCs, B-cell-depleted T cells, or T cells provided the cDNA or gDNA that made up the material.

Germline V gene sequence: CDR1 KGHSH, CDR2 LQKENI. The CDR3 totals 12 residues. Trimming removed 3 bases at V and 10 bases at J, with 12 bases between. Methods used by the authors: Estimated nucleated cell counts came from reference gene primer amplification. Sequencing used immunoSEQ multiplex PCR; TCRdb keeps in-frame clones, though not all of them. V and J calls and clone size follow that table, whereas D and trimming were derived from the DNA. The sample contains roughly 150,000 clones, more than 60% of which appear only once. This clone was seen once. This sequence joins TRBV18 and TRBJ1-2; unclear D gene. Sequencing was performed on peripheral blood. This TCR was sampled from a man in his 70s with acute or convalescent COVID-19. CDR3 in DNA: TGTGCCAGCTCACCTTGGATAGGAGACTACACCTTC. Translated: CASSPWIGDYTF. The full variable domain, its missing parts supplied by reference TRBV18 and TRBJ1-2, is NAGVMQNPRHLVRRRGQEARLRCSPMKGHSHVYWYRQLPEEGLKFMVYLQKENIIDESGMPKERFSAEFPKEGPSILRIQQVVRGDSAAYFCASSPWIGDYTFGSGTRLTVV.